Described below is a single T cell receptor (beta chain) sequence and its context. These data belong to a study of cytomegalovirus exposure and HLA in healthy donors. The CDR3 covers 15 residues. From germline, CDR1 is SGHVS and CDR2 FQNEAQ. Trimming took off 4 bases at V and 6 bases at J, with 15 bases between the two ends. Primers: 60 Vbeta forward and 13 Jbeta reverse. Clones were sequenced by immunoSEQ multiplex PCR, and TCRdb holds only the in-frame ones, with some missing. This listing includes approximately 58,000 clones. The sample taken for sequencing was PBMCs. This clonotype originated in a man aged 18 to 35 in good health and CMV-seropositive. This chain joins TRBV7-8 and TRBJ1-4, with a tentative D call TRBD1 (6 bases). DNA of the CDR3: TGTGCCAGCAGCTCTTACAGGGCTGTAGATGAAAAACTGTTTTTT. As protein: CASSSYRAVDEKLFF.